Listed here are 2 T cell receptor beta chains from one sample, sequenced in a study of cytomegalovirus exposure and HLA in healthy donors. Primers included in the PCR were 60 Vbeta and 13 Jbeta primers. TCRdb's copy holds only in-frame clones and misses some; the assay was immunoSEQ multiplex PCR. Of 75,000 to 90,000 clones in the sample, more than 60% were seen once. Sequencing was done on a sample of PBMCs. The receptors come from a male donor in good health and CMV-seropositive.

This clone was detected only a few times. The rearrangement joins TRBV5-1 to TRBJ2-7; D ambiguous. V shed 1 base and J shed 0 bases, with 11 bases lying between them. Germline assignment: CDR1 SGHRS and CDR2 YFSETQ. CDR3 size: 15 residues. The CDR3 coding sequence is TGCGCCAGCAGCTTGTATCCGGAGAGCTCCTACGAGCAGTACTTC. Translation: CASSLYPESSYEQYF.

The rearrangement uses TRBV11-3 and TRBJ2-7; 8 bases line up with TRBD1. After removal of 5 bases from V and 7 bases from J, the junction contained 4 bases not matched to a gene. This CDR3 has 12 amino acids. Germline V gene data show CDR1 as SGHNT and CDR2 as YENEEA. The CDR3 is CASSAGQGEQYF. In DNA, the CDR3 is TGTGCCAGCAGCGCAGGACAGGGAGAGCAGTACTTC.